This record covers a single T cell receptor (beta chain). Some clones are missing from TCRdb's copy, which holds only in-frame ones; the method was immunoSEQ multiplex PCR. The data contain tens of thousands of clones, approximately 90% of them singletons. The sample comes from a study of T cell changes during pregnancy in multiple sclerosis. V shed 1 base and J shed 1 base, with 4 bases lying between them. Germline loops: CDR1 SGHNT, CDR2 YENEEA. The CDR3 totals 14 residues. Sequencing was performed on CD4+ T cells from peripheral blood mononuclear cells, taken before pregnancy. The sequence was collected from a female donor with multiple sclerosis, enrolled in a pregnancy study. The chain recombines TRBV11-3 with TRBJ2-2; no reliable D call. The CDR3 bases are TGTGCCAGCAGCTTAGGCGGGAACACCGGGGAGCTGTTTTTT. Encoded protein: CASSLGGNTGELFF. The full variable domain, in which reference TRBV11-3 and TRBJ2-2 provide the parts outside the CDR3, is EAGVVQSPRYKIIEKKQPVAFWCNPISGHNTLYWYLQNLGQGPELLIRYENEEAVDDSQLPKDRFSAERLKGVDSTLKIQPAELGDSAVYLCASSLGGNTGELFFGEGSRLTVL.